This T cell receptor (beta chain) comes out of a study of T cells expressing NK-cell markers. Overall study: The sequencing cohort of eight donors included seven HCMV-seropositive individuals and one seronegative individual. Notes on the study in general: Each of six donors carried dominant NKG2C+ clonotypes accounting for about 1.0-8% of CD8+ T cells. Certain NKG2C+ T cell clones were expanded, and their HCMV specificity remained unclear.

TCRdb reprocessed the 5' RACE reads; each CDR3 protein has one entry and no DNA is given. This sample's table reports about 540,000 distinct CDR3 sequences. The CDR3 totals 15 residues. Germline CDR1 MDHEN, CDR2 SYDVKM. About this clonotype: What it recognizes is unknown.

The sequence derives from a man aged 18 to 35 in good health. The sample was blood T cells: a sorted CD56 or NKG2C T cell subset, CD4+ or CD8+ T cells, or bulk PBMC T cells (not recorded which). The V call is TRBV28, the J call TRBJ2-7. The CDR3 region is CASRTDGRAAYEQYF.